This T cell receptor beta chain was identified in a study of T cells in Graves' hyperthyroidism and ophthalmopathy (dated 2019 in TCRdb). In terms of the full investigation: Peripheral blood samples were taken at initial diagnosis, before any treatment was given. Thyroid tissue and blood T-cell repertoires from six Graves' hyperthyroidism patients were also compared in the study. Prospective prediction of ophthalmopathy was tested in an independent validation cohort consisting of 18 hyperthyroidism patients and 17 patients who later progressed to ophthalmopathy. After sampling, hyperthyroidism patients received methimazole starting at 30 mg daily, and ophthalmopathy patients received high-dose intravenous methylprednisolone. The 75 to 100 discovery patients were randomly divided into training and test sets at a 7:3 ratio. To identify TCR V-J signatures that set the groups apart, the researchers used a discovery cohort of 100 patients, made up of about 44 with Graves' ophthalmopathy and some 56 with stable Graves' hyperthyroidism. The paper describes TCR Vbeta CDR3 sequencing of 135 peripheral blood samples, made up of about 41 ophthalmopathy patients, approximately 76 hyperthyroidism patients and roughly 17 progressor patients.

A patient counted as having stable Graves' hyperthyroidism if no progression to ophthalmopathy occurred over 18 months of follow-up. Hyperthyroidism patients were newly diagnosed, had a disease duration of under 2 months, and were aged 18 to 65 years. Exclusion was applied to patients with uncontrolled infections, other autoimmune diseases, pregnancy or lactation. Diagnoses were established on the basis of clinical symptoms, serum thyroxine and TRAb, thyroid ultrasound, and orbital computed tomography. Ficoll-Paque density gradient centrifugation was used to isolate PBMCs from approximately 10 ml of fresh peripheral blood. Total RNA was extracted using Trizol reagent, and RNA quality was assessed on an Agilent 2100 Bioanalyzer. The full study reports these points: Sample size was not statistically predetermined, and investigators were not blinded to group allocation. Most expanded thyroid clonotypes (frequency above 0.001) were also detected in blood, a finding suggesting that blood repertoires may reflect thyroid immune responses. A model built on a 13 V-J signature distinguished ophthalmopathy from stable hyperthyroidism, reaching about 88% sensitivity and 81.08% specificity in cross-validation and 80%/75% in testing. In validation, the model predicted progression to ophthalmopathy with 60% to 71% sensitivity and 72% to 85% specificity, a median of around six months before onset.

This clonotype was seen ten or more times. What this receptor recognizes is not known. There are no base qualities to consult, and no much larger clone falls within one base. The TCR beta CDR3 regions were amplified from RNA transcripts. The TCR CDR3 was subjected to a first round of RT-PCR using the HTBI primer set and the Qiagen OneStep RT-PCR kit. Libraries were constructed in a second round of multiplex PCR, after which size selection and purification were carried out. Libraries were sequenced paired-end with 100 bp reads on an Illumina HiSeq2000. The original pipeline was this. Raw data were processed with SOAPnuke, discarding reads with adapters, uncalled bases, mean Phred below 15, or no exact constant-primer or identifier match. COPE v1.2.5 was used to merge high-quality paired reads, and clonotypes were defined as unique nucleotide sequences. MiTCR v1.1 was used to align the clonotypes against IMGT TRBV, TRBD and TRBJ reference segments. The analysis included only V-J combinations with a frequency above 0.0001, which together covered roughly 99% of the repertoires. A TCS score was defined as the ratio between F50 (clonal expansion) and ExV (chaos), using BLOSUM62-based TCRdist between CDR3 peptides within each V-J. Welch's t-statistics and random forest reduced around 510 V-J features to 13, which were used in a naive Bayes classifier (R e1071). TCRdb itself trimmed the public reads at Q25 with fastp, ran MiXCR and retained productive beta chains. Each entry merges the rows of one CDR3 protein and shows their most common DNA and genes. The V and J calls come from TCRdb's annotation, not from the publication. For this sample there are some 440,000 distinct CDR3 sequences; around 16% appear just once. The ten largest clonotypes hold about 14% of the sample.

After removal of 6 bases from V and 9 bases from J, the junction retains 15 bases not matched to a gene. The CDR3 runs 15 amino acids, cysteine and phenylalanine included. Just CDR3 DNA is preserved here, 45 bases in frame from base 1. This TCR came from a woman between 18 and 30 years old with Graves' hyperthyroidism. The sequenced material came from blood. The V and J genes are TRBV12-3 or TRBV12-4 and TRBJ2-5, with TRBD2 identical over 8 junction bases. The sequence in DNA is TGTGCCAGCAGCACCACCCGGCGGGGGGACTCGGCCCAGTACTTC. This sequence encodes CASSTTRRGDSAQYF.